This T cell receptor beta chain originates from a study of cytomegalovirus exposure and HLA in healthy donors. Study results and caveats: Later on, analysis showed that most CMV-associated TCR beta chains appeared to be HLA-restricted.

In the case of this clone: What it recognizes is unknown.

CDR1 is LNHDA and CDR2 is SQIVND in the germline V gene (reference sequence). The CDR3 consists of 18 residues. With 0 bases clipped from V and 0 bases from J, the junction kept 8 bases outside the gene matches. Vbeta (60) and Jbeta (13) primers were used in the PCR. TCRdb keeps only in-frame clones here, not all; method: immunoSEQ multiplex PCR. The data contain under 200,000 clones, approximately 80% of them singletons. Sequencing was carried out using PBMCs. The chain combines TRBV19 with TRBJ2-7; TRBD2 aligns across 10 bases. The TCR originated in a woman between 40 and 50 years old in good health and CMV-seropositive. In nucleotides, the CDR3 is TGTGCCAGTAGTATAGATCTAGCGGCTAGCGGGAGCTCCTACGAGCAGTACTTC. Residues: CASSIDLAASGSSYEQYF.